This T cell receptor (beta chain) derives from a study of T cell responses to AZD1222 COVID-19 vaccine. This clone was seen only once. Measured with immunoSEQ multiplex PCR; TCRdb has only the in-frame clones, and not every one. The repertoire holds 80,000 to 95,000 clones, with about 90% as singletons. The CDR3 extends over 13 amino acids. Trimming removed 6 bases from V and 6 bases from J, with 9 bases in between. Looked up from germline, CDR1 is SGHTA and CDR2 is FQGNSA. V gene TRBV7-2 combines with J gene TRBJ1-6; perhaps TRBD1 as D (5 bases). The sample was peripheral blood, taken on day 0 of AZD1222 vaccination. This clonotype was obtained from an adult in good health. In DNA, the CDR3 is TGTGCCAGCAGGGGGGTCGGTAATTCACCCCTCCACTTT. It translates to CASRGVGNSPLHF.